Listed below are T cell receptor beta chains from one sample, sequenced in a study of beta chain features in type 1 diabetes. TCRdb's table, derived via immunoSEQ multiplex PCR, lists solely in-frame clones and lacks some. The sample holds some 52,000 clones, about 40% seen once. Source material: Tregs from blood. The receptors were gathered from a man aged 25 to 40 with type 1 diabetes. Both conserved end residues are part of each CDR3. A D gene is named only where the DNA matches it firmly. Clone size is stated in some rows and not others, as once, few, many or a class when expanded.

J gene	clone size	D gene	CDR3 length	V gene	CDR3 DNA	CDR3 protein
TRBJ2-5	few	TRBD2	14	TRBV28	TGTGCCAGCAGTTTAGCCCTAGCGGGAGAGACCCAGTACTTC	CASSLALAGETQYF
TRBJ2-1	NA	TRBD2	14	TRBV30	TGTGCCTGGAGTGTAGGGACTAGCGGGAGTGAGCAGTTCTTC	CAWSVGTSGSEQFF
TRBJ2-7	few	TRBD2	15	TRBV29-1	TGCAGCGTTGAAACCCGACTAGCAGGCCGCTACGAGCAGTACTTC	CSVETRLAGRYEQYF
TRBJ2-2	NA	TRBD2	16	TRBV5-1	TGCGCCAGCAGCTGGAATAGCGGGAGGGCGGCCGGGGAGCTGTTTTTT	CASSWNSGRAAGELFF
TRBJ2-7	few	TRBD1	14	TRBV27	TGTGCCAGCACCGATACCAGGGGGCGGAACGAGCAGTACTTC	CASTDTRGRNEQYF
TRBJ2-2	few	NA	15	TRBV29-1	TGCAGCGTTGTATCAGAAGGACTTCTCACCGGGGAGCTGTTTTTT	CSVVSEGLLTGELFF
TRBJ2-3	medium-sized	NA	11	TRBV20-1	TGCAGTGCTGAGCGGACAGATACGCAGTATTTT	CSAERTDTQYF
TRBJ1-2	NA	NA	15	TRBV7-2	TGTGCCAGCAGCCCTTACTTGGTTTTAGACTATGGCTACACCTTC	CASSPYLVLDYGYTF
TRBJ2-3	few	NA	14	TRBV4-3	TGCGCCAGCAGCCAACGCGGTTTCACAGATACGCAGTATTTT	CASSQRGFTDTQYF
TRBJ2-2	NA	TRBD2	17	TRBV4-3	TGCGCCAGCAGCCAGGCGAAGATCGGGGGGGCAACCGGGGAGCTGTTTTTT	CASSQAKIGGATGELFF
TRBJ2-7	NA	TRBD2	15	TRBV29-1	TGCAGCGGTATGAAGGGGACTAGCGGGATATACGAGCAGTACTTC	CSGMKGTSGIYEQYF
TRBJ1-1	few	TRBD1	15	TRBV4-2	TGTGCCAGCAGCCAACAAGACAGGGCGGTCACTGAAGCTTTCTTT	CASSQQDRAVTEAFF
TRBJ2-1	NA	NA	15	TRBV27	TGTGCCAGCAGACCCGGGGTGGTGGGGAGTAGTGAGCAGTTCTTC	CASRPGVVGSSEQFF
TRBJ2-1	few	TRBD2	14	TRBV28	TGTGCCAGCAGTCAGTTCGGGAGGGCCGGCGAGCAGTTCTTC	CASSQFGRAGEQFF
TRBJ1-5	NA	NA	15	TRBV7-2	TGTGCCAGCAGCTTAGGTCGACCGGGGAGAGGCCCCCAGCATTTT	CASSLGRPGRGPQHF
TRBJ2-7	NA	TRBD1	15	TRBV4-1	TGCGCCAGCAGCCAAGATCAAGGGACAGGCCAAGAGCAGTACTTC	CASSQDQGTGQEQYF
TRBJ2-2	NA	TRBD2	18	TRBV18	TGTGCCAGCTCACCCCTAGCCGGTGCAGCGGGGAAACCCGGGGAGCTGTTTTTT	CASSPLAGAAGKPGELFF
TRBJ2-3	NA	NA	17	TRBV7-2	TGTGCCAGCAGCTTAGGACGGAGGGCGGAGAGGACAGATACGCAGTATTTT	CASSLGRRAERTDTQYF
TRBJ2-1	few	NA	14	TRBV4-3	TGCGCCAGCAGCCATGTTACGGGAGACAATGAGCAGTTCTTC	CASSHVTGDNEQFF
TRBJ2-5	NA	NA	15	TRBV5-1	TGCGCCAGCAGCTGGAGTACTAGCCCCCAAGAGACCCAGTACTTC	CASSWSTSPQETQYF
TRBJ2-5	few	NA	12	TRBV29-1	TGCAGCTTTAGTAACTCCCAAGAGACCCAGTACTTC	CSFSNSQETQYF
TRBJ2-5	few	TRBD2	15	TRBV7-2	TGTGCCAGCAGCACTAAGACTAGCGGGCAAGAGACCCAGTACTTC	CASSTKTSGQETQYF
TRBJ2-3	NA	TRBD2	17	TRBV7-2	TGTGCCAGCAGCTTAATGGGACTAGCGGGAACAGGGTTTACGCAGTATTTT	CASSLMGLAGTGFTQYF
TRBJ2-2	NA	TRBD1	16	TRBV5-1	TGCGCCAGCAGCTTGGGGGACAGGGAGGACACCGGGGAGCTGTTTTTT	CASSLGDREDTGELFF
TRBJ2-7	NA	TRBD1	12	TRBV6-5	TGTGCCAGCACATTACAGGGGGCGAAACAGTACTTC	CASTLQGAKQYF
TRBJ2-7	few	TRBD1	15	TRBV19	TGTGCCAGTAGTCCTTACCCGGGACAGCCCTACGAGCAGTACTTC	CASSPYPGQPYEQYF
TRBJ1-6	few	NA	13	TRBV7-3	TGTGCCAGCAGCTTAAGCGTTAATTCACCCCTCCACTTT	CASSLSVNSPLHF
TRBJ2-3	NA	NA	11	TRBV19	TGTGCCAGCCAGAGGAGGGGTACGCAGTATTTT	CASQRRGTQYF
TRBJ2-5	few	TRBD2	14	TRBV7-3	TGTGCCAGCAGTTCCGGGACTAGCAAAGAGACCCAGTACTTC	CASSSGTSKETQYF
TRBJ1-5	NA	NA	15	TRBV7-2	TGTGCCAGCAGCTTACGAGGCGGTAGCAATCAGCCCCAGCATTTT	CASSLRGGSNQPQHF
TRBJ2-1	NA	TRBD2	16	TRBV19	TGTGCCAGTAGTATGCTAGCGGGACACCTATACAATGAGCAGTTCTTC	CASSMLAGHLYNEQFF
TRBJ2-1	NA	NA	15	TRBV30	TGTGCCTGGAGTGTTACCGGAGCTGTGTACAATGAGCAGTTCTTC	CAWSVTGAVYNEQFF
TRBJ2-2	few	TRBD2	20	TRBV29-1	TGCAGCGTTGGAAGTCGTGGAGGACTAGCGGGAGGCCGGGGGACCGGGGAGCTGTTTTTT	CSVGSRGGLAGGRGTGELFF
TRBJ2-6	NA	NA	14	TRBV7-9	TGTGCCAGCAGCTTAAATACTGGGGCCAACGTCCTGACTTTC	CASSLNTGANVLTF
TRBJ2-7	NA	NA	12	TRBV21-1	TGTGCCAGCAGACCGGACAGGGACGAGCAGTACTTC	CASRPDRDEQYF
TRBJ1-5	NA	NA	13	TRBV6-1	TGTGCCAGCTGTTTTTATAGCAATCAGCCCCAGCATTTT	CASCFYSNQPQHF
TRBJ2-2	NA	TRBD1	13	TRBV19	TGTGCCAGTAGTCGAGGGGGCAACGGGGAGCTGTTTTTT	CASSRGGNGELFF
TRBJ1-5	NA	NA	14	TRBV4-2	TGTGCCAGCAGCCAAGATCGGGGAAGCCAGCCCCAGCATTTT	CASSQDRGSQPQHF
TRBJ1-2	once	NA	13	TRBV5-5	TGTGCCAGCAGCATGGACAGCTTATATGGCTACACCTTC	CASSMDSLYGYTF
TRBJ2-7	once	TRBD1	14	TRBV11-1	TGTGCCAGCAGCCAACGACAGGGTGCCTACGAGCAGTACTTC	CASSQRQGAYEQYF
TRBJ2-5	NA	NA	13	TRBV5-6	TGTGCCAGCAGCGCACAGGTACAAGAGACCCAGTACTTC	CASSAQVQETQYF
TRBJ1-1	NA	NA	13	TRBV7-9	TGTGCCAGCAGCCGAGGACAGCTCGAAGCGGCTTTCTTT	CASSRGQLEAAFF
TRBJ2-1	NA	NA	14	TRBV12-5	TGTGCTAGTGGTTTGACCGACGGACTCAATGAGCAGTTCTTC	CASGLTDGLNEQFF
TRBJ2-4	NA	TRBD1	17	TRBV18	TGTGCCAGCTCACCACGAGGCCGTGGGACAGGTCTCGACATTCAGTACTTC	CASSPRGRGTGLDIQYF
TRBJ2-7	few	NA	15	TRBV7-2	TGTGCCAGCAGCTTAGCCGGGACTGGCGCCTACGAGCAGTACTTC	CASSLAGTGAYEQYF
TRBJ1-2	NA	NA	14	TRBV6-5	TGTGCCAGCATGCTTCTTCGAGCTAACTATGGCTACACCTTC	CASMLLRANYGYTF
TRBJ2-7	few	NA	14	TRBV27	TGTGCCAGCAGTCCCTACAAGGATCGGGGCGAGCAGTACTTC	CASSPYKDRGEQYF
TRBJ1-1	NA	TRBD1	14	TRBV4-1	TGCGCCAGCAGCCGAGTCGGGACAGGCACTGAAGCTTTCTTT	CASSRVGTGTEAFF